The 30 T cell receptor beta chains below were found in one sample sequenced in a study of T cells in Graves' hyperthyroidism and ophthalmopathy. Researchers amplified the TCR beta CDR3 regions from RNA transcripts. HTBI primers were the set used in a first-round RT-PCR of the TCR CDR3. TCRdb re-called the multiplex PCR reads through MiXCR, storing one row per CDR3 protein. The table includes approximately 430,000 distinct CDR3 sequences, around 14% detected once. Material: blood. The receptors originated from a young woman with Graves' hyperthyroidism.

This clonotype was counted at least ten times. The CDR3 region is CASSEWVLPGGQSGGYTF. The CDR3 region has the DNA TGTGCCAGCAGTGAATGGGTCTTGCCAGGGGGCCAATCCGGCGGCTACACCTTC. This chain links TRBV25-1 with TRBJ1-2; 8 nucleotides match TRBD1. This CDR3 comprises 18 residues. Germline V gives CDR1 MGHDK, CDR2 SYGVNS. V trimming: 1 base; J trimming: 8 bases; junction bases outside the gene matches: 18.

This clonotype has a count of ten or more. This chain joins TRBV2 and TRBJ2-2; D is uncertain. The germline CDR1 and CDR2 sequences are SNHLY and FYNNEI. V was clipped by 5 bases and J by 3 bases, with 4 bases between them. This CDR3 spans 12 amino acids. CDR3 DNA: TGTGCCAGCAGTTGGGACACCGGGGAGCTGTTTTTT. Translating it yields CASSWDTGELFF.

The chain joins TRBV28 to TRBJ2-7, with 7 bases lining up with TRBD2. This CDR3 has 12 residues. Germline values: CDR1 MDHEN, CDR2 SYDVKM. The junction had 6 bases not matched to a gene; V was cut back by 6 bases and J by 7 bases. CDR3 nucleotides: TGTGCCAGCAGGGGAGGGCCGGGGGAGCAGTACTTC. It specifies CASRGGPGEQYF.

V usage is TRBV4-1 and J usage is TRBJ1-6; D is unclear. Per germline, CDR1 MGHRA and CDR2 YSYEKL. The CDR3 extends over 15 amino acids. Trimming cost V 2 bases and J 9 bases, with 14 bases left between them. CDR3 nucleotide sequence: TGCGCCAGCAGCCAACTTATAGTTTCGGCTTCACCCCTCCACTTT. It specifies CASSQLIVSASPLHF.

The V and J genes are TRBV19 and TRBJ2-7, with 9 bases fitting TRBD2. This CDR3 is 15 amino acids long. The germline V gene has CDR1 LNHDA and CDR2 SQIVND (reference sequence). The V and J ends lost 3 bases and 4 bases, in that order; junction bases with no gene match: 7. CDR3 protein: CASSIPRGGRYEQYF. The CDR3 bases are TGTGCCAGTAGTATCCCGCGGGGGGGAAGGTACGAGCAGTACTTC. The complete variable domain, with remaining parts taken from reference TRBV19 and TRBJ2-7, reads DGGITQSPKYLFRKEGQNVTLSCEQNLNHDAMYWYRQDPGQGLRLIYYSQIVNDFQKGDIAEGYSVSREKKESFPLTVTSAQKNPTAFYLCASSIPRGGRYEQYFGPGTRLTVT.

The sample holds a few counts of this clonotype. This rearrangement joins TRBV20-1 to TRBJ1-6, with D tentatively TRBD1 (5 bases). In germline, CDR1 is DFQATT, CDR2 SNEGSKA (reference sequence). The CDR3 has 13 residues. Trimming cost V 7 bases and J 9 bases, with 16 bases left between them. CDR3 bases: TGCAGTGTAAAGAGTTTAGGGACTTCACCCCTCCACTTT. Translation gives CSVKSLGTSPLHF.

The chain employs TRBV9 and TRBJ1-6; D not certain. There are 15 residues in the CDR3. V was cut by 8 bases and J by 2 bases, with 14 bases left in between. Germline V gives CDR1 SGDLS, CDR2 YYNGEE. CDR3 region: CASSPAAAYNSPLHF. CDR3 bases: TGTGCCAGTAGCCCGGCCGCTGCCTATAATTCACCCCTCCACTTT.

This clonotype was seen ten or more times. The rearrangement uses TRBV18 and TRBJ1-4; D is unresolved. The V end lost 2 bases, the J end lost 5 bases, and 9 bases lay between the germline ends. Looked up from germline, CDR1 is KGHSH and CDR2 is LQKENI. The CDR3 extends over 14 amino acids. CDR3 in DNA: TGTGCCAGCTCACCAGGGCAGTGGAATGAAAAACTGTTTTTT. It is translated as CASSPGQWNEKLFF.

This clonotype was seen at least ten times. V and J are TRBV2 and TRBJ1-2; no reliable D call. The CDR3 extends over 12 amino acids. The germline V and J ends were trimmed by 4 bases and 4 bases, with 7 bases remaining between them. Germline CDR1 reads SNHLY; CDR2 reads FYNNEI. The CDR3 here is CASSAQSYGYTF. The CDR3 DNA follows: TGTGCCAGCAGTGCGCAGAGCTATGGCTACACCTTC.

This clonotype was seen more than once but under ten times. This chain joins TRBV19 and TRBJ2-7; D gene uncertain. This CDR3 comprises 14 residues. The V end was cut by 0 bases, the J end by 0 bases, with 6 bases between. CDR1 is LNHDA, CDR2 SQIVND, per germline (reference sequence). CDR3 sequence (DNA): TGTGCCAGTAGTATAGAAGTCTTCTCCTACGAGCAGTACTTC. This encodes CASSIEVFSYEQYF.

This clonotype has at least ten counts. The V gene is TRBV28, the J gene TRBJ1-2; D unclear. The V gene lost 6 bases and the J gene lost 3 bases, with 11 bases spanning the gap. The CDR3 runs 13 residues. Per germline, CDR1 MDHEN and CDR2 SYDVKM. The CDR3 loop is CASRLSEDYGYTF. The CDR3 nucleotides are TGTGCCAGCAGACTCTCCGAGGACTATGGCTACACCTTC.

This clonotype was counted ten times or more. The CDR3 is CASSFGDLNSPLHF. The CDR3 DNA reads as TGTGCCAGCAGTTTCGGAGACCTTAATTCACCCCTCCACTTT. This rearrangement joins TRBV28 to TRBJ1-6; D uncertain. The CDR3 totals 14 residues. Looked up from germline, CDR1 is MDHEN and CDR2 is SYDVKM. V lost 3 bases, J lost 6 bases, and 9 bases lay in between.

This chain links TRBV7-2 with TRBJ1-2; TRBD1 agrees at 8 bases. The CDR3 has 14 amino acids. The germline V gene encodes CDR1 SGHTA and CDR2 FQGNSA. The trim removed 4 bases at V and 7 bases at J, leaving 8 bases unmatched. CDR3 loop: CASSSGQGGRGYTF. The DNA for the CDR3 is TGTGCCAGCAGCTCCGGACAGGGAGGTCGTGGCTACACCTTC.

This clonotype has ten or more counts. This sequence joins TRBV12-3 or TRBV12-4 and TRBJ2-5; 10 bases agree with TRBD2. V trimming: 5 bases; J trimming: 7 bases; junction bases outside the gene matches: 13. CDR3 length: 16 amino acids. The CDR3 loop is CASSPGTSANPGTQYF. The CDR3 DNA reads as TGTGCCAGCAGTCCCGGGACTAGCGCTAACCCGGGGACCCAGTACTTC.

This clonotype was counted a few times. The chain couples TRBV3-1 to TRBJ1-6; D is undetermined. The germline V and J ends were trimmed by 1 base and 0 bases, with 13 bases remaining between them. This CDR3 contains 18 residues. Germline-derived CDR1 and CDR2 are LGHDT and YNNKEL (reference sequence). The CDR3 DNA reads as TGTGCCAGCAGCCAAGTTCGATTCACGAGCTCCTATAATTCACCCCTCCACTTT. Translating it yields CASSQVRFTSSYNSPLHF.

The chain combines TRBV11-2 with TRBJ2-5; D ambiguous. Germline V gene sequence: CDR1 SGHAT, CDR2 FQNNGV. The V end lost 4 bases, the J end lost 5 bases, and 20 bases lay between the germline ends. CDR3 length: 16 residues. The CDR3 spells CASSWEGFAGSETQYF. CDR3 DNA: TGTGCCAGCAGCTGGGAAGGATTCGCTGGGTCCGAGACCCAGTACTTC.

This chain uses TRBV7-9 with TRBJ2-7, with a tentative D call TRBD2 (6 bases). From germline, CDR1 is SEHNR and CDR2 FQNEAQ (reference sequence). The V end was cut by 10 bases, the J end by 2 bases, with 24 bases between. This CDR3 has 16 residues. CDR3 amino acids: CAIATAWEDGTYEQYF. The CDR3 DNA sequence: TGTGCCATCGCTACAGCCTGGGAGGACGGAACCTACGAGCAGTACTTC.

This chain joins TRBV9 and TRBJ1-4; D might be TRBD1 (5 bases). V was shortened by 0 bases and J by 6 bases, with 15 bases between the two germline ends. The CDR3 length is 16 residues. Germline-derived CDR1 and CDR2 are SGDLS and YYNGEE. CDR3 coding DNA: TGTGCCAGCAGCGTAGGTGGGGCGATTGGGTATGAAAAACTGTTTTTT. Encoded protein: CASSVGGAIGYEKLFF.

Ten or more counts support this clonotype. V gene TRBV11-2 combines with J gene TRBJ2-2; TRBD2 matches at 7 bases. With 1 base clipped from V and 5 bases from J, the junction kept 10 bases outside the gene matches. The CDR3 is 17 residues long. Germline CDR1 SGHAT, CDR2 FQNNGV. The CDR3 here is CASSLGELAGLTGELFF. CDR3 nucleotides: TGTGCCAGCAGCTTAGGGGAATTAGCGGGTCTAACCGGGGAGCTGTTTTTT. Using reference TRBV11-2 and TRBJ2-2 for the parts outside the CDR3, the full variable domain is EAGVAQSPRYKIIEKRQSVAFWCNPISGHATLYWYQQILGQGPKLLIQFQNNGVVDDSQLPKDRFSAERLKGVDSTLKIQPAKLEDSAVYLCASSLGELAGLTGELFFGEGSRLTVL.

This clonotype showed up many times. V and J are TRBV28 and TRBJ1-5, with 7 nucleotides matching TRBD1. This CDR3 contains 16 residues. Germline loops: CDR1 MDHEN, CDR2 SYDVKM. J lost 3 bases, V lost 6 bases, and 11 bases had no gene match. The CDR3 coding sequence is TGTGCCAGCAGACACGACAGGGCTACCCACAATCAGCCCCAGCATTTT. This encodes CASRHDRATHNQPQHF.

This clonotype was counted at least ten times. This rearrangement joins TRBV6-1 to TRBJ2-1, with D tentatively TRBD1 or TRBD2 (5 bases each). The germline V gene has CDR1 MNHNS and CDR2 SASEGT. This CDR3 spans 16 amino acids. Trimming cost V 5 bases and J 7 bases, with 21 bases left between them. The CDR3 nucleotides read TGTGCCAGCAGTTCAACCGGGACCCTGCGGTTTAATGAGCAGTTCTTC. This sequence encodes CASSSTGTLRFNEQFF.

The rearrangement joins TRBV20-1 to TRBJ1-5, with 9 bases identical to TRBD1. CDR1 is DFQATT, CDR2 SNEGSKA, per germline (reference sequence). The J segment lost 2 bases and the V segment lost 6 bases, leaving 14 bases of the junction unmatched. The CDR3 extends over 17 amino acids. CDR3 coding DNA: TGCAGTGCCGAATCGGCAGGGACAGGGAGACGCAATCAGCCCCAGCATTTT. Its translation: CSAESAGTGRRNQPQHF.

This clonotype was counted at least ten times. The gene calls are TRBV12-3 or TRBV12-4 and TRBJ2-7, with TRBD2 matching over 11 bases. Trimming cost V 1 base and J 5 bases; bases outside gene matches: 7. This CDR3 is 16 amino acids long. CDR3 protein: CASSLVLAGGPHEQYF. Written as DNA, the CDR3 is TGTGCCAGCAGTTTAGTTTTAGCGGGAGGGCCACACGAGCAGTACTTC.

V is TRBV10-3 and J is TRBJ2-1; 10 bases are a match to TRBD2. The ends lost 4 bases at V and 7 bases at J; junction bases unmatched: 7. From germline, CDR1 is ENHRY and CDR2 SYGVKD. The CDR3 has 15 residues. CDR3 in DNA: TGTGCCATCAGTGGTAGCGGGAGGAATAGGAATGAGCAGTTCTTC. Translation: CAISGSGRNRNEQFF.

This clonotype was seen many times. The CDR3 is CAWSKGGGGYEQYF. The CDR3 DNA sequence: TGTGCCTGGAGCAAGGGCGGAGGGGGCTACGAGCAGTACTTC. This chain joins TRBV30 and TRBJ2-7; D is perhaps TRBD1 or TRBD2 (6 bases each). Trimming pared 3 bases from V and 3 bases from J, leaving 15 bases between. This CDR3 has 14 residues. Per the germline V gene, CDR1 is GTSNPN and CDR2 is SVGIG (reference sequence).

V gene TRBV15 combines with J gene TRBJ2-3; unclear D gene. The germline gives CDR1 LNHNV, CDR2 YYDKDF (reference sequence). With 1 base removed from V and 2 bases from J, the gap between germline ends came to 7 bases. The CDR3 extends over 14 amino acids. CDR3 loop: CATSRGHNTDTQYF. CDR3 coding DNA: TGTGCCACCAGCAGAGGACATAACACAGATACGCAGTATTTT. Variable domain in full (rest from reference TRBV15 and TRBJ2-3): DAMVIQNPRYQVTQFGKPVTLSCSQTLNHNVMYWYQQKSSQAPKLLFHYYDKDFNNEADTPDNFQSRRPNTSFCFLDIRSPGLGDTAMYLCATSRGHNTDTQYFGPGTRLTVL.

This clonotype was seen repeatedly, ten times or more. CDR3 nucleotides: TGTGCCAGCAGCTTTCAGGGAAGAGGGGAGACCCAGTACTTC. It yields the protein CASSFQGRGETQYF. This rearrangement joins TRBV7-9 to TRBJ2-5, with D possibly called TRBD1 or TRBD2 (5 bases each). V was clipped by 3 bases and J by 5 bases, with 13 bases between them. The CDR3 runs 14 residues. In germline, CDR1 is SEHNR, CDR2 FQNEAQ (reference sequence).

As for this clonotype: Germline is not matched at one junction end, which may reflect a read error. This chain joins TRBV6-1 and TRBJ1-6, with 9 bases fitting TRBD1. There are 13 residues in the CDR3. Germline V lookup: CDR1 MNHNS, CDR2 SASEGT. The CDR3, as DNA: TGTGCCAGCAGGGACAGGGGCGAGTGGAACCAGTACTTT. This codes for CASRDRGEWNQYF.

This clonotype appeared many times. CDR3 coding DNA: TGTGCTAGTGGTTTTTATTGGGAGAATAGCAATCAGCCCCAGCATTTT. Residues: CASGFYWENSNQPQHF. This sequence joins TRBV12-5 and TRBJ1-5, with no clear D. Trimming shortened V by 3 bases and J by 0 bases, and 12 bases separated the two germline ends. The germline V gene encodes CDR1 LGHNT and CDR2 FRNRAP. This CDR3 spans 16 amino acids.

In its sample, this clonotype was seen many times. The rearrangement uses TRBV18 and TRBJ2-3; D perhaps matches TRBD2 (5 bases). The CDR3 runs 16 residues. Between the trimmed V and J ends, which lost 0 bases and 4 bases, there was a span of 14 bases. The V gene's germline CDR1 is KGHSH and CDR2 LQKENI. DNA of the CDR3: TGTGCCAGCTCACCACCGGTGAGGGTGGCGGCAGATACGCAGTATTTT. Protein sequence: CASSPPVRVAADTQYF.